This TCR beta chain was recovered during a study of metastatic and nonmetastatic thyroid tumors. Using MiXCR, TCRdb reanalyzed the PCR reads. The table has 20,000 to 25,000 clones, around 21% seen once; the top ten hold 27%. No treatment of any kind had been given to any patient before thyroid surgery. The table lists this clone with many counts. The V gene's germline CDR1 is DFQATT and CDR2 SNEGSKA (reference sequence). The V end lost 0 bases, the J end lost 3 bases, and 18 bases lay between the germline ends. The CDR3 sequence is 16 residues long. Specimen: blood. The rearrangement joins TRBV20-1 to TRBJ2-7; possible D gene TRBD1, 6 bases. This clonotype was obtained from a female donor with papillary thyroid cancer or a benign thyroid nodule (not recorded which). Some clones in this sample may be carry-over from other donors' samples. The CDR3 DNA sequence: TGCAGTGCTAGAGATCTGGGGCAGGGGCCAAACTACGAGCAGTACTTC. Amino acid sequence: CSARDLGQGPNYEQYF.